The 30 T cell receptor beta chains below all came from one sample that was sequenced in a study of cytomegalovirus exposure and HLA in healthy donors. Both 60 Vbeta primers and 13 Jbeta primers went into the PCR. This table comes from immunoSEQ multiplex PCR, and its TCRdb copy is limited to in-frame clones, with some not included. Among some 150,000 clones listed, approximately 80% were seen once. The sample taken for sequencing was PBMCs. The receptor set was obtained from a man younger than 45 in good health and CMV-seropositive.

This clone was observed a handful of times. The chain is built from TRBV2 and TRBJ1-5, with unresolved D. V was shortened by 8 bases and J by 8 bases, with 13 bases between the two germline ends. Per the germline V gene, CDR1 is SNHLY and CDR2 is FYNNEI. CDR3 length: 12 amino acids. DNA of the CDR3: TGTGCCAGCCGGGATAGCATCGAGCCCCAGCATTTT. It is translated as CASRDSIEPQHF.

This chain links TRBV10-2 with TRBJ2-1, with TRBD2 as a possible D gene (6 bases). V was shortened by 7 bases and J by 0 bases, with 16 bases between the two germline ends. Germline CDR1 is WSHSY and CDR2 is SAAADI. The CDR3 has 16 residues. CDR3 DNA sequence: TGCGCCAGCACCAACCCTGTGACTAGCTCCTACAATGAGCAGTTCTTC. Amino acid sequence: CASTNPVTSSYNEQFF.

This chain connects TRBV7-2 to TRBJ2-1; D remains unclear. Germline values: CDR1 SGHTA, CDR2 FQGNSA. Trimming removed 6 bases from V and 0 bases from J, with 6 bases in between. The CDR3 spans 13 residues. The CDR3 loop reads CASRPSSYNEQFF. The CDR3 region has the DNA TGTGCCAGCAGACCTAGCTCCTACAATGAGCAGTTCTTC.

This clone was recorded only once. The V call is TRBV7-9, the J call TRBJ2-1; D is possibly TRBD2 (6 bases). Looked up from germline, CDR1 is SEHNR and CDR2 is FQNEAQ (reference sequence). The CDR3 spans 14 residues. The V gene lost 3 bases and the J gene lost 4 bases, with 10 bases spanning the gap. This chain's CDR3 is CASSFSGGYNEQFF. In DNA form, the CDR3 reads TGTGCCAGCAGCTTTAGCGGAGGATACAATGAGCAGTTCTTC.

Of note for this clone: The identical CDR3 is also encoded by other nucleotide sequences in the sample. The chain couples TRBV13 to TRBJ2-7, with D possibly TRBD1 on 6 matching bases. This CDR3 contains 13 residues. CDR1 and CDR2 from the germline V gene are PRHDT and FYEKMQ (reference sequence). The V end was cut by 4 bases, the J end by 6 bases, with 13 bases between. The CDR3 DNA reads TGTGCCAGCAGCTATTACAGGGACGGCGAGCAGTACTTC. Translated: CASSYYRDGEQYF. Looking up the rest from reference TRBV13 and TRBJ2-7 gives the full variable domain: AAGVIQSPRHLIKEKRETATLKCYPIPRHDTVYWYQQGPGQDPQFLISFYEKMQSDKGSIPDRFSAQQFSDYHSELNMSSLELGDSALYFCASSYYRDGEQYFGPGTRLTVT.

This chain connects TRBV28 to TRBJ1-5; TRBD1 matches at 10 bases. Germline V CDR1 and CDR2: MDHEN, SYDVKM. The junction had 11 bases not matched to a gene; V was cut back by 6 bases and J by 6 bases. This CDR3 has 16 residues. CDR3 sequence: CASSNDRGRLGQPQHF. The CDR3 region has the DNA TGTGCCAGCAGCAATGACAGGGGGCGACTTGGTCAGCCCCAGCATTTT.

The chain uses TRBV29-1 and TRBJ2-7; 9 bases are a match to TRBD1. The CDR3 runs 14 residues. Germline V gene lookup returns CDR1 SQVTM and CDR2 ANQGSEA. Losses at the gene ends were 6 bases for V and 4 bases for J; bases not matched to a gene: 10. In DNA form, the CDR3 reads TGCAGCGTCGTGACCGGGACAGGGATTTACGAGCAGTACTTC. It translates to CSVVTGTGIYEQYF.

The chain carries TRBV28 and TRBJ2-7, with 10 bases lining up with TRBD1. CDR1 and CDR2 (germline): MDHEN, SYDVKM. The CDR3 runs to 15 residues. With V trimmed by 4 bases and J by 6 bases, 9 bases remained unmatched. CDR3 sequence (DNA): TGTGCCAGCAGTTCCCCCGGGACAGGGGCGGGCGAGCAGTACTTC. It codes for CASSSPGTGAGEQYF.

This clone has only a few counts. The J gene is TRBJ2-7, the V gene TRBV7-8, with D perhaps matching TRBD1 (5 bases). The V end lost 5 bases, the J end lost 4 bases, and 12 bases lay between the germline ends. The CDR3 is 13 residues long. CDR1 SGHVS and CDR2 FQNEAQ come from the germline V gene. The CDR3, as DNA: TGTGCCAGCAGCGTCTCTCAGGGTTACGAGCAGTACTTC. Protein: CASSVSQGYEQYF.

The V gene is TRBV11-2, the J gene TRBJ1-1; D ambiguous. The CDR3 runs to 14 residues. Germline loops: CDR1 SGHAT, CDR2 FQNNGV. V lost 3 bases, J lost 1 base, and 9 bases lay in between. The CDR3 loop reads CASSFSQTNTEAFF. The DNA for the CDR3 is TGTGCCAGCAGCTTCTCACAAACGAACACTGAAGCTTTCTTT.

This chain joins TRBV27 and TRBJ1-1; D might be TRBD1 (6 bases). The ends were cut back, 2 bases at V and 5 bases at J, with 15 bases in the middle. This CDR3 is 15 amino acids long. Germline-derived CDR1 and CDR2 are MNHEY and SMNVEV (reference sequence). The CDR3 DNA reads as TGTGCCAGCAGTTTAAGGGGGGGCAGAGTGACTGAAGCTTTCTTT. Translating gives CASSLRGGRVTEAFF.

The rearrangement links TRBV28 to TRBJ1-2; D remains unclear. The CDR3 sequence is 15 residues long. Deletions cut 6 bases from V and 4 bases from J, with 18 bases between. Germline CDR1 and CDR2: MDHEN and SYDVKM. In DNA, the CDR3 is TGTGCCAGCAGCCAACCCCTGGGCGCACGCTATGGCTACACCTTC. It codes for CASSQPLGARYGYTF.

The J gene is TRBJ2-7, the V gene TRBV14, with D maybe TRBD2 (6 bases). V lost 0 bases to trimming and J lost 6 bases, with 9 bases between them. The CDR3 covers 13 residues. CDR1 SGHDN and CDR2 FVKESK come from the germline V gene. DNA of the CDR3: TGTGCCAGCAGCCAAGACTCCGGGAGCGAGCAGTACTTC. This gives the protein CASSQDSGSEQYF.

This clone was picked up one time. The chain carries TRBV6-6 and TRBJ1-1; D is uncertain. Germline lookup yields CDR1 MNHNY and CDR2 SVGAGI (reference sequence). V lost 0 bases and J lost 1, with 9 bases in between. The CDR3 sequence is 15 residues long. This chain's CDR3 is CASSYSNPGNTEAFF. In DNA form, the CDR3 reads TGTGCCAGCAGTTACTCGAATCCGGGGAACACTGAAGCTTTCTTT.

In DNA form, the CDR3 reads TGTGCCAGCAGGGGGACACTTCAGAACACTGAAGCTTTCTTT. Translation gives CASRGTLQNTEAFF. The rearrangement joins TRBV27 to TRBJ1-1; perhaps TRBD1 as D (6 bases). Trimming removed 6 bases at V and 1 base at J, with 12 bases between. Germline V gene lookup returns CDR1 MNHEY and CDR2 SMNVEV (reference sequence). The CDR3 covers 14 residues.

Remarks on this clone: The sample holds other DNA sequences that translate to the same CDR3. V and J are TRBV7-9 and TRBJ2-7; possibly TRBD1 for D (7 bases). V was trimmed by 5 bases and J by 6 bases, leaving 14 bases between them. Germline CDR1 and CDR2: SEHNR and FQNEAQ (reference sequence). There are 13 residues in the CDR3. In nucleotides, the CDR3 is TGTGCCAGCAGCCTACGACAGGGAGGCGAGCAGTACTTC. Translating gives CASSLRQGGEQYF.

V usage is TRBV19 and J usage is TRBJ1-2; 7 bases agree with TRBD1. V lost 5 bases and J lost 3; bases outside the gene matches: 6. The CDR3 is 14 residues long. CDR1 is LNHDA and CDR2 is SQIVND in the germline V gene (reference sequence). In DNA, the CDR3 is TGTGCCAGTAGTGTGACAGGGAAGGACTATGGCTACACCTTC. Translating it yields CASSVTGKDYGYTF.

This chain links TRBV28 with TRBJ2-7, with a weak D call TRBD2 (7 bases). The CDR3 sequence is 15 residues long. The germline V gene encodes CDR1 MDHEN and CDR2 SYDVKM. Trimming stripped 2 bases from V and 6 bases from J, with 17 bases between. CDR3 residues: CASSLGGGHLTEQYF. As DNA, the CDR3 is TGTGCCAGCAGTTTAGGGGGGGGACATTTGACCGAGCAGTACTTC.

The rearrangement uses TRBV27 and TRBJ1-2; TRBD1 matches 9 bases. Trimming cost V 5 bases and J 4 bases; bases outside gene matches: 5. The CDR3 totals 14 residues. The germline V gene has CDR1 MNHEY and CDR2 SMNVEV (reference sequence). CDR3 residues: CASSPQGASYGYTF. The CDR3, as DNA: TGTGCCAGCAGTCCACAGGGGGCGAGCTATGGCTACACCTTC.

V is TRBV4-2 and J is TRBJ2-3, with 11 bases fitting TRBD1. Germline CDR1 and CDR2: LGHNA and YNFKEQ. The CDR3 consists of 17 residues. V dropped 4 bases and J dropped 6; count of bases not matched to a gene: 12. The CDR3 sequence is CASSRGGQGVIRDTQYF. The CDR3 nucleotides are TGTGCCAGCAGCCGGGGGGGACAGGGGGTGATCCGGGATACGCAGTATTTT.

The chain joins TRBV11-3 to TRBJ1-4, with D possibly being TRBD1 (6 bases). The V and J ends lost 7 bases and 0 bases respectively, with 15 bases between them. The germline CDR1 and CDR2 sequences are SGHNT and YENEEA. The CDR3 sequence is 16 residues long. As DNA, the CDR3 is TGTGCCAGCACCGCACGAGGGGGGGCAACTAATGAAAAACTGTTTTTT. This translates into CASTARGGATNEKLFF.

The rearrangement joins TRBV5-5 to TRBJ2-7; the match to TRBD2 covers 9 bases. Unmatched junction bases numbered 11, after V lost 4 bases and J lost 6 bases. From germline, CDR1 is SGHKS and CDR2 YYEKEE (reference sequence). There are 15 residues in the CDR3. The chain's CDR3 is CASSPLTSGAGEQYF. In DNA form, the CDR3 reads TGTGCCAGCAGCCCCCTGACTAGCGGTGCAGGCGAGCAGTACTTC.

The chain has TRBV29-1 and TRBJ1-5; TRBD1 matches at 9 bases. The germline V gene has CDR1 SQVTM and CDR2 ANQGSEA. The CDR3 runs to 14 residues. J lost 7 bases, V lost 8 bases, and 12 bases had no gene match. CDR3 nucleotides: TGCAGCTTCTGGACAGGGGAATTAGGGCAGCCCCAGCATTTT. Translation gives CSFWTGELGQPQHF.

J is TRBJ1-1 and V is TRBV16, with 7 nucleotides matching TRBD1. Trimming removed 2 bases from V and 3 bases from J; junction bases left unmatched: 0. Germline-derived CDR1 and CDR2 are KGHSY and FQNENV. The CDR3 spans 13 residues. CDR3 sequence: CASSQDRDTEAFF. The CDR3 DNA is TGTGCCAGCAGCCAAGACAGGGACACTGAAGCTTTCTTT.

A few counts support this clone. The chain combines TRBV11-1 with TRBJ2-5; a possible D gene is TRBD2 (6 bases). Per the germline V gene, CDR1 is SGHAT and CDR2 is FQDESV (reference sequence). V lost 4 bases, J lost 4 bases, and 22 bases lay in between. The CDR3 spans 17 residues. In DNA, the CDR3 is TGTGCCAGCAGCTCCCCGGCTAGCGTCATGGTGGGAGAGACCCAGTACTTC. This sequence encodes CASSSPASVMVGETQYF.

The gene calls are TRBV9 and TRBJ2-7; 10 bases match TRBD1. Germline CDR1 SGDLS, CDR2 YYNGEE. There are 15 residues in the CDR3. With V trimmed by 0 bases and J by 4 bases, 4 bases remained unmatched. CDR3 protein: CASSVATGGQYEQYF. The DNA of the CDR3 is TGTGCCAGCAGCGTAGCGACAGGGGGCCAGTACGAGCAGTACTTC.

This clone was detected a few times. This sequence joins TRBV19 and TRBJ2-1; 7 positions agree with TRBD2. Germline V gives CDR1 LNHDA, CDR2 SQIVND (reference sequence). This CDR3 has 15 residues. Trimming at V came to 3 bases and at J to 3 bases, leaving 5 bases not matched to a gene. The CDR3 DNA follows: TGTGCCAGTAGTATTGGGAGGGACCACTACAATGAGCAGTTCTTC. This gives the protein CASSIGRDHYNEQFF.

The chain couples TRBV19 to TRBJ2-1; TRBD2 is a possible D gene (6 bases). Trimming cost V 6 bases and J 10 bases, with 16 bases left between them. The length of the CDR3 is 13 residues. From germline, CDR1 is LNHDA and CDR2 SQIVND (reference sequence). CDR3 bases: TGTGCCAGTAGGACTAGTATTGCTCGGGAGCAGTTCTTC. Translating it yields CASRTSIAREQFF.

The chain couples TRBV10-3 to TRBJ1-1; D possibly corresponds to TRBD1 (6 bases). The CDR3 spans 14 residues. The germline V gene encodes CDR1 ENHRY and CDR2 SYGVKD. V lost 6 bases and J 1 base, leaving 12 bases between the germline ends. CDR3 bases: TGTGCCATCAGGAACAGGGATGGGAACACTGAAGCTTTCTTT. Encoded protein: CAIRNRDGNTEAFF.

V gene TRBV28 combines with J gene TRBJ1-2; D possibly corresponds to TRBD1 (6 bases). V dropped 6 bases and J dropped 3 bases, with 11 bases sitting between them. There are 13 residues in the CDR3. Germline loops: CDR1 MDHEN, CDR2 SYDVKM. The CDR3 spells CASRTGKDYGYTF. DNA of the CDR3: TGTGCCAGCAGGACAGGAAAGGACTATGGCTACACCTTC.